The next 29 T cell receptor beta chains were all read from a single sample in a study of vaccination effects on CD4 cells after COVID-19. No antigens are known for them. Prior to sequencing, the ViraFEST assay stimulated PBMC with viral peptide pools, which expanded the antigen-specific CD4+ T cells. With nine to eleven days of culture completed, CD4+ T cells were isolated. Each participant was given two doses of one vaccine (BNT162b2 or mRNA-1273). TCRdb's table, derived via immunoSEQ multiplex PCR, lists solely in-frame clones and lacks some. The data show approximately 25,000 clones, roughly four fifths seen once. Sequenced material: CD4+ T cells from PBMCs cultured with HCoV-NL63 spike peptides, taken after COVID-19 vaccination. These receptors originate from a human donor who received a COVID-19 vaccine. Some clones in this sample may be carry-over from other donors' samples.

The CDR3 is CASSLGVGNQPQHF. CDR3 sequence (DNA): TGTGCCAGCAGCTTGGGGGTAGGAAATCAGCCCCAGCATTTT. This chain links TRBV5-5 with TRBJ1-5; the D is unclear. This CDR3 has 14 amino acids. CDR1 and CDR2 from the germline V gene are SGHKS and YYEKEE (reference sequence). Between the trimmed V and J ends, which lost 0 bases and 4 bases, there was a span of 8 bases. Using reference TRBV5-5 and TRBJ1-5 for the parts outside the CDR3, the full variable domain is DAGVTQSPTHLIKTRGQQVTLRCSPISGHKSVSWYQQVLGQGPQFIFQYYEKEERGRGNFPDRFSARQFPNYSSELNVNALLLGDSALYLCASSLGVGNQPQHFGDGTRLSIL.

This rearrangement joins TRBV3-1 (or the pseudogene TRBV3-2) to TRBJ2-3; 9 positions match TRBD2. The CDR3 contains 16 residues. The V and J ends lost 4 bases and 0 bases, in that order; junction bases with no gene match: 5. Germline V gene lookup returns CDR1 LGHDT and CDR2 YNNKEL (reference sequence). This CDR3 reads CASSPRLAESTDTQYF. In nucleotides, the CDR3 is TGTGCCAGCAGCCCTCGACTAGCGGAAAGCACAGATACGCAGTATTTT.

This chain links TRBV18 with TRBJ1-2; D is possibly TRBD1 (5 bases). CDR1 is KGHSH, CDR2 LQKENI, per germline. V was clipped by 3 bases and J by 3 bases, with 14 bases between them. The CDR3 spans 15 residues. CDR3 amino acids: CASSPMGGDYYGYTF. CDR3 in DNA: TGTGCCAGCTCACCCATGGGGGGGGACTACTATGGCTACACCTTC.

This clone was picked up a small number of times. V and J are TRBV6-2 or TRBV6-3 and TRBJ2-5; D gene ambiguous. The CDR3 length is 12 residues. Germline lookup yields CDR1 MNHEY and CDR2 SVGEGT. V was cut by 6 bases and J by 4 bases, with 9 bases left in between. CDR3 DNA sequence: TGTGCCAGCAGCCCTATCCGAGAGACCCAGTACTTC. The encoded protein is CASSPIRETQYF.

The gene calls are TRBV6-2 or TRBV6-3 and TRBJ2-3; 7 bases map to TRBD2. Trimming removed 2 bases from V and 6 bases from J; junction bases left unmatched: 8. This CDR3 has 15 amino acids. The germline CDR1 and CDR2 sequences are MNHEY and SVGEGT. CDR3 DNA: TGTGCCAGCAGTTACAAGGGACTAACAAGTGATACGCAGTATTTT. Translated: CASSYKGLTSDTQYF.

The CDR3 sequence is CASSGPGLALEQFF. Written as DNA, the CDR3 is TGTGCCAGCAGTGGTCCGGGACTAGCGCTTGAGCAGTTCTTC. The rearrangement links TRBV2 to TRBJ2-1, with 10 nucleotides matching TRBD2. This CDR3 contains 14 residues. The V segment lost 4 bases and the J segment 9 bases; nucleotides outside the gene matches: 6. Looked up from germline, CDR1 is SNHLY and CDR2 is FYNNEI.

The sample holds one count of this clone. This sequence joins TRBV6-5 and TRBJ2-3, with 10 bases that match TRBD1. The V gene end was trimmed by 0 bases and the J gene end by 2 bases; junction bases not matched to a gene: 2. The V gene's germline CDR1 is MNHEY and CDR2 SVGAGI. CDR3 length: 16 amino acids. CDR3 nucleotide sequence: TGTGCCAGCAGTTACTCGGGACAGGGGAACACAGATACGCAGTATTTT. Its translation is CASSYSGQGNTDTQYF.

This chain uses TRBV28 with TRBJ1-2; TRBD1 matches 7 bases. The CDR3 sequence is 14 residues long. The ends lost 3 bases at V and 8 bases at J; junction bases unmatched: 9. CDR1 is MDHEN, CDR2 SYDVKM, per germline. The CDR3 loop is CASSFYGTVRGYTF. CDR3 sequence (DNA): TGTGCCAGCAGTTTTTACGGGACAGTAAGGGGCTACACCTTC.

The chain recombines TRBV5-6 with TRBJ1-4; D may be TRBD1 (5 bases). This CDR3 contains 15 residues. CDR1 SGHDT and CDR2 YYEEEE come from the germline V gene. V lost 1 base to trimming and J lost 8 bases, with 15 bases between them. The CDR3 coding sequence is TGTGCCAGCAGCTTGTTCGCAGGGATAGGAGAAAAACTGTTTTTT. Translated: CASSLFAGIGEKLFF.

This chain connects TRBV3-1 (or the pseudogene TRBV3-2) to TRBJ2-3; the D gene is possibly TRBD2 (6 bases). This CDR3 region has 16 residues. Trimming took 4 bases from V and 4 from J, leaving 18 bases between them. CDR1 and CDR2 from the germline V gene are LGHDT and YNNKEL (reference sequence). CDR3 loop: CASSRLGAGRADTQYF. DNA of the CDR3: TGTGCCAGCAGCCGCCTAGGAGCGGGCAGAGCAGATACGCAGTATTTT.

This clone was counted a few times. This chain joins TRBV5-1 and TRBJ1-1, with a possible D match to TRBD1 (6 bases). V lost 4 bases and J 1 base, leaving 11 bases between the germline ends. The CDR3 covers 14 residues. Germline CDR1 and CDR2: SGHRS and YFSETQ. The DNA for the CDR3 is TGCGCCAGCAGCCGGGACACCCCGAACACTGAAGCTTTCTTT. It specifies CASSRDTPNTEAFF. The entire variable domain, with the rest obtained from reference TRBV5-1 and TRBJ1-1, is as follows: KAGVTQTPRYLIKTRGQQVTLSCSPISGHRSVSWYQQTPGQGLQFLFEYFSETQRNKGNFPGRFSGRQFSNSRSEMNVSTLELGDSALYLCASSRDTPNTEAFFGQGTRLTVV.

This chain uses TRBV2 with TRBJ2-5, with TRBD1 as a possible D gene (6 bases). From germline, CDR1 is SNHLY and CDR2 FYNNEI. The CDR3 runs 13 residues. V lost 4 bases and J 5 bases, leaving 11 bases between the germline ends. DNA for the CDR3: TGTGCCAGCAGTGCCTTGGGGGCCGAGACCCAGTACTTC. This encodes CASSALGAETQYF.

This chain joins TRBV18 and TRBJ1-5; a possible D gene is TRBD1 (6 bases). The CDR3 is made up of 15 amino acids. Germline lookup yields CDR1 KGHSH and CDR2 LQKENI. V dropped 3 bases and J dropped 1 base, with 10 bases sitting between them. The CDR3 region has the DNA TGTGCCAGCTCACCGCAGGGGCGAAGCAATCAGCCCCAGCATTTT. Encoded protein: CASSPQGRSNQPQHF.

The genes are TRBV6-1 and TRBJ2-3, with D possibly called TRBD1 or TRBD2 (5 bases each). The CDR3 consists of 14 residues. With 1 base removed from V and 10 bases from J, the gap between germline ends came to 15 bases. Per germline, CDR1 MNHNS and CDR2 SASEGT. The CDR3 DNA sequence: TGTGCCAGCAGTGAAGGTTGGGCAGGGACGCCGCAGTATTTT. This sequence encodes CASSEGWAGTPQYF.

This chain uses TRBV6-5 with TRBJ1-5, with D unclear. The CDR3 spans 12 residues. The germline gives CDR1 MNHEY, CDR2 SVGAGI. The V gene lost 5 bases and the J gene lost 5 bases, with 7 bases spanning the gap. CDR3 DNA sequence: TGTGCCAGCAGTCAACCGGATCAGCCCCAGCATTTT. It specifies CASSQPDQPQHF.

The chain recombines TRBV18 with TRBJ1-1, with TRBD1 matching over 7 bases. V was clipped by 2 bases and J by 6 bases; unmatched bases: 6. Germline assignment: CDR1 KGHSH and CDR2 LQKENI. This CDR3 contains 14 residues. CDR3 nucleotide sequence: TGTGCCAGCTCACCAAGGACAGGCGGACCTGAAGCTTTCTTT. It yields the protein CASSPRTGGPEAFF.

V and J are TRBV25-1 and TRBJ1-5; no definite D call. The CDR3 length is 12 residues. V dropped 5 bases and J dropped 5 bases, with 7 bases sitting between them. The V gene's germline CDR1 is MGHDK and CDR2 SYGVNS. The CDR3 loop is CASSRGYQPQHF. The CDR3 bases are TGTGCCAGCAGTCGCGGGTATCAGCCCCAGCATTTT.

The CDR3 is CASISFLPQEVGSKNIQYF. The CDR3 DNA reads as TGTGCCAGCATCTCGTTCTTGCCGCAAGAAGTAGGGAGCAAAAACATTCAGTACTTC. The chain couples TRBV5-8 to TRBJ2-4; possible D gene TRBD2, 5 bases. The CDR3 extends over 19 amino acids. CDR1 and CDR2 (germline): SGHTS, YDEGEE. V lost 6 bases to trimming and J lost 3 bases, with 28 bases between them.

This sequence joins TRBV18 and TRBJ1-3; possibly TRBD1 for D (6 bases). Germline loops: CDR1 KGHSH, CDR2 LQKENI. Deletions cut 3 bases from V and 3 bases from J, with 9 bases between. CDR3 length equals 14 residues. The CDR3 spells CASSPQGSGNTIYF. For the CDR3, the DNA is TGTGCCAGCTCACCCCAGGGGAGTGGAAACACCATATATTTT. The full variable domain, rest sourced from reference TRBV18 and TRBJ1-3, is NAGVMQNPRHLVRRRGQEARLRCSPMKGHSHVYWYRQLPEEGLKFMVYLQKENIIDESGMPKERFSAEFPKEGPSILRIQQVVRGDSAAYFCASSPQGSGNTIYFGEGSWLTVV.

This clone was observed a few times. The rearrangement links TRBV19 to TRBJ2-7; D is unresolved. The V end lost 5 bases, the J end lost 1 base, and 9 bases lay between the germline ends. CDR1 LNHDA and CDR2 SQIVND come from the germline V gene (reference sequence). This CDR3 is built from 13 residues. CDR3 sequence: CASSAWGSYEQYV. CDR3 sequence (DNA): TGTGCCAGTAGTGCCTGGGGTTCCTACGAGCAGTACGTC.

The CDR3 bases are TGTGACGACGATATTACGAACACTGAAGCTTTCTTT. The encoded protein is CDDDITNTEAFF. The rearrangement links TRBV28 to TRBJ1-1, with D hard to call. Looked up from germline, CDR1 is MDHEN and CDR2 is SYDVKM. There are 12 residues in the CDR3.

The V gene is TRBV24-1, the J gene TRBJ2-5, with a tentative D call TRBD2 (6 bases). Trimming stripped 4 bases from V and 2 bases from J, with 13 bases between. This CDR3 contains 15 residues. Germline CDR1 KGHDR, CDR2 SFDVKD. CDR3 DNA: TGTGCCACCAGTGACTTAGGGGCGGGACAAGAGACCCAGTACTTC. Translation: CATSDLGAGQETQYF.

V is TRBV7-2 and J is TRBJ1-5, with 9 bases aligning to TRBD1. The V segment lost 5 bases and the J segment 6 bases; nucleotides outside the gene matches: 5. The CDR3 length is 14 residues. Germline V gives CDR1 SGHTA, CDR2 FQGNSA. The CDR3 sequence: CASSHGTGSQPQHF. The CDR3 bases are TGTGCCAGCAGCCATGGGACAGGGAGTCAGCCCCAGCATTTT.

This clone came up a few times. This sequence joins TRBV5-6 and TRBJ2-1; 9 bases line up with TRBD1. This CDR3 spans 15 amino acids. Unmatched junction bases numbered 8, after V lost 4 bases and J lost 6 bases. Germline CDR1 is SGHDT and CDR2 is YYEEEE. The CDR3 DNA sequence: TGTGCCAGCAGCCGAGGACAGGGGTTTAGCAATGAGCAGTTCTTC. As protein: CASSRGQGFSNEQFF.

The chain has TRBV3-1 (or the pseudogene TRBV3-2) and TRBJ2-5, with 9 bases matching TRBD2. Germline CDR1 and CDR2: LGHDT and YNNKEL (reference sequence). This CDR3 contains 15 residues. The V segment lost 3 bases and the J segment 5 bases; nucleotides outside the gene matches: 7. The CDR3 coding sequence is TGTGCCAGCAGCCACCCCTCGCGGGGGGGGGAGACCCAGTACTTC. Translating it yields CASSHPSRGGETQYF.

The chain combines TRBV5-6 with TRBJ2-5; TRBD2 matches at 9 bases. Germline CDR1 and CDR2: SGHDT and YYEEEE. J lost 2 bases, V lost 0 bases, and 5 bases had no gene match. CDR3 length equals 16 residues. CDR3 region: CASSLGRGGRQETQYF. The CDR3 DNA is TGTGCCAGCAGCTTGGGGCGGGGGGGCCGTCAAGAGACCCAGTACTTC. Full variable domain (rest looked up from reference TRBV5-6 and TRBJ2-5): DAGVTQSPTHLIKTRGQQVTLRCSPKSGHDTVSWYQQALGQGPQFIFQYYEEEERQRGNFPDRFSGHQFPNYSSELNVNALLLGDSALYLCASSLGRGGRQETQYFGPGTRLLVL.

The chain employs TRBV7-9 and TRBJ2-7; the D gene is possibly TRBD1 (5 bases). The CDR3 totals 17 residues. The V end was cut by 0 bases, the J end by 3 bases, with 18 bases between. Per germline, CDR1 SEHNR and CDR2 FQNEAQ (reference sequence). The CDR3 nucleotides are TGTGCCAGCAGCTTAGCCAAGAGACTTGACAGCTGCTACGAGCAGTACGTC. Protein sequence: CASSLAKRLDSCYEQYV.

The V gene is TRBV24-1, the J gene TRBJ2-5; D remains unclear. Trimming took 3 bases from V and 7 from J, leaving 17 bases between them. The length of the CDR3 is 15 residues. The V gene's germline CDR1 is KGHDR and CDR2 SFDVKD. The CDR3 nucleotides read TGTGCCACCAGTGATCCGGCAATGGGATGGGCGACCCAGTACTTC. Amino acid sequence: CATSDPAMGWATQYF.

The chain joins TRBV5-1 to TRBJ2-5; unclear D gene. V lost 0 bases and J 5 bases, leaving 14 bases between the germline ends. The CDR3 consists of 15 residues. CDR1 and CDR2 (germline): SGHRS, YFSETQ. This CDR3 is CASSLVPPDGETQYF. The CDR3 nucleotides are TGCGCCAGCAGCTTGGTTCCCCCCGACGGGGAGACCCAGTACTTC.